This entry is about one TCR beta chain. No cognate antigen has been identified for it. The record has no base qualities; no much larger clone is one base away. The time point label of this sample denotes: week 23, last vaccination. Each vaccine dose, consisting of 300 ug of a 20-mer mutant IDH1 peptide in Montanide, was administered subcutaneously with topical imiquimod. All donors had newly diagnosed IDH1-mutant astrocytomas of WHO grade 3 or 4 that showed loss of nuclear ATRX. The samples were drawn from NOA16, a multicentre, single-arm, open-label phase I trial in Germany that tested a mutant IDH1 peptide vaccine in humans for the first time. Genomic DNA for TCRB sequencing was isolated from EDTA blood with the DNeasy Blood and Tissue Kit. Reading from cysteine to phenylalanine, the CDR3 counts 14 amino acids. The CDR3 DNA has 42 bases and is translated from base 1. CDR1 SEHNR and CDR2 FQNEAQ were looked up in the germline V gene (reference sequence). The V end loses 0 bases and the J end loses 4 bases, and a stretch of 9 bases separates them.

The data stem from a study of a mutant IDH1 vaccine in newly diagnosed glioma (dated by TCRdb to 2020 to 2023). Turning to the overall study: Eight vaccinations were administered to patients in weeks 1, 3, 5, 7, 11, 15, 19 and 23, corresponding to visits V03 through V10. Prior to enrollment, standard therapy consisting of radiotherapy alone, temozolomide alone, or radiochemotherapy with temozolomide had been administered to patients, with the combination being received by most patients. Of the approximately 34 treated patients, approximately 62% were male and roughly 38% were female, and a mean age of approximately 40 years was recorded. For exploratory analyses, longitudinal TCRB deep sequencing was carried out in 25 treated patients wherever samples were available. Peripheral blood was collected at six visits: V03 (baseline), V05, V07, V10, V12 and V13. Vaccination started 4-6 weeks after radiotherapy alone, or was given together with temozolomide cycles in the groups whose treatment included chemotherapy. Paper-wide results and their limitations: The authors stated that sample limitations prevented analyses of patient blood samples from being reproduced. Immune responses induced by the vaccine were seen in 90% to 95% of patients across multiple MHC alleles. Pseudoprogression seemed to be unrelated to changes in the top peripheral T cell clonotypes found by TCRB sequencing. Availability determined which PBMC samples were chosen for TCRB deep sequencing.

Library method: the immunoSEQ multiplex PCR assay. Rearranged TCR beta chain sequences were amplified with the hsTCRB Kit following the manufacturer's protocol. TCRB libraries were sequenced on an Illumina MiSeq. The study's own analysis went as follows. The kit vendor's proprietary platform handled demultiplexing, trimming and gene mapping. Entries here come from immuneACCESS through TCRdb and include only in-frame sequences with V and J called. Some clones fail to appear in such tables; in the studies checked, an unresolved V gene covers under half of the shortfall, and the cause of the remainder is unknown. V, J and clone size reflect that table, while D and trimming were determined from the DNA. The sample records about 82,000 clones, 65% to 90% of which are singletons. The ten largest account for 2% to 2.5% of the sample.

The receptor's source is a man aged 30 to 45 with glioma. Some clones in this sample may be carry-over from other donors' samples. This specimen was PBMCs, taken from a glioma patient whose treatment included an IDH1 peptide vaccine. The rearrangement combines TRBV7-9 with TRBJ1-1; TRBD1 is a possible D gene, resting on 6 matching bases. The CDR3 protein sequence reads: CASSLAGGSTEAFF. In nucleotide form, the sequence is TGTGCCAGCAGCTTAGCAGGGGGAAGCACTGAAGCTTTCTTT.